Presented here are 15 T cell receptor beta chains from one specimen sequenced in a study of blood T cell repertoires in COVID-19. Data came from immunoSEQ multiplex PCR; TCRdb stores just in-frame clones and leaves some out. The sample records over 70,000 clones, approximately 80% being singletons. Sample: peripheral blood. These receptors all stem from a man aged 70-80 years who had recovered from COVID-19.

This CDR3 reads CASSRGQGGREQYF. In DNA, the CDR3 is TGTGCCAGCAGCCGTGGACAGGGCGGGCGCGAGCAGTACTTC. The rearrangement uses TRBV7-2 and TRBJ2-7; 8 bases fit TRBD1. V lost 5 bases, J lost 6 bases, and 9 bases stayed unmatched. CDR3 size: 14 residues. The V gene's germline CDR1 is SGHTA and CDR2 FQGNSA. The complete variable domain, with remaining parts taken from reference TRBV7-2 and TRBJ2-7, reads GAGVSQSPSNKVTEKGKDVELRCDPISGHTALYWYRQSLGQGLEFLIYFQGNSAPDKSGLPSDRFSAERTGGSVSTLTIQRTQQEDSAVYLCASSRGQGGREQYFGPGTRLTVT.

The chain carries TRBV3-1 (or the pseudogene TRBV3-2) and TRBJ1-6; 7 nucleotides agree with TRBD1. The length of the CDR3 is 14 residues. Per the germline V gene, CDR1 is LGHDT and CDR2 is YNNKEL (reference sequence). V trimming: 4 bases; J trimming: 7 bases; junction bases outside the gene matches: 4. The CDR3 DNA reads TGTGCCAGCAGCCTCGGGACAGCGAATTCACCCCTCCACTTT. Its translation is CASSLGTANSPLHF.

This clone was counted only a few times. The J gene is TRBJ1-5, the V gene TRBV7-8, with D tentatively TRBD1 (6 bases). Germline V lookup: CDR1 SGHVS, CDR2 FQNEAQ. The CDR3 covers 17 residues. V was clipped by 4 bases and J by 7 bases, with 23 bases between them. The chain's CDR3 is CASSSTRRGGFYQPQHF. CDR3 DNA: TGTGCCAGCAGCTCAACACGAAGGGGGGGATTCTACCAGCCCCAGCATTTT.

V and J are TRBV15 and TRBJ2-7; maybe TRBD2 (5 bases). Germline assignment: CDR1 LNHNV and CDR2 YYDKDF (reference sequence). There are 14 residues in the CDR3. V was pared by 0 bases and J by 4 bases, with 10 bases between. The CDR3 DNA sequence: TGTGCCACCAGCAGAGAAGGGCCGGGATACGAGCAGTACTTC. It encodes CATSREGPGYEQYF.

The rearrangement uses TRBV7-9 and TRBJ1-2; 9 bases align to TRBD1. Per the germline V gene, CDR1 is SEHNR and CDR2 is FQNEAQ (reference sequence). The CDR3 consists of 14 residues. The trim removed 4 bases at V and 6 bases at J, leaving 6 bases unmatched. The CDR3 nucleotides read TGTGCCAGCAGCTCGCGGGACAGGGAACATGGCTACACCTTC. Its translation: CASSSRDREHGYTF.

J is TRBJ2-1 and V is TRBV29-1; 8 bases line up with TRBD1. With 2 bases clipped from V and 8 bases from J, the junction kept 8 bases outside the gene matches. The CDR3 consists of 14 residues. The germline V gene has CDR1 SQVTM and CDR2 ANQGSEA. Here the CDR3 reads CSVESEQGGYEQFF. The CDR3 coding sequence is TGCAGCGTTGAAAGTGAACAGGGGGGTTATGAGCAGTTCTTC.

J is TRBJ2-1 and V is TRBV7-2; maybe TRBD1 (6 bases). The ends were cut back, 4 bases at V and 3 bases at J, with 13 bases in the middle. Per the germline V gene, CDR1 is SGHTA and CDR2 is FQGNSA. The CDR3 spans 15 residues. The CDR3 sequence is CASSSFRGGYNEQFF. The CDR3 DNA follows: TGTGCCAGCAGCTCGTTCAGGGGTGGCTACAATGAGCAGTTCTTC.

This sequence joins TRBV7-2 and TRBJ2-3, with 11 bases fitting TRBD2. The V and J ends lost 3 bases and 3 bases, in that order; junction bases with no gene match: 8. Germline V lookup: CDR1 SGHTA, CDR2 FQGNSA. The CDR3 contains 17 residues. The CDR3: CASSLGLSGGVTDTQYF. The CDR3 region has the DNA TGTGCCAGCAGCTTGGGGCTTAGCGGGGGGGTAACAGATACGCAGTATTTT.

This clone is a singleton in its sample. The chain combines TRBV5-1 with TRBJ1-1; the D is unclear. Germline-derived CDR1 and CDR2 are SGHRS and YFSETQ. There are 13 residues in the CDR3. Trimming removed 0 bases at V and 3 bases at J, with 6 bases between. CDR3 nucleotides: TGCGCCAGCAGCTTGGGGGAGGACACTGAAGCTTTCTTT. This sequence encodes CASSLGEDTEAFF.

The chain recombines TRBV28 with TRBJ2-3, with 9 positions matching TRBD2. V trimming: 7 bases; J trimming: 1 base; junction bases outside the gene matches: 6. CDR1 and CDR2 (germline): MDHEN, SYDVKM. This CDR3 spans 15 amino acids. The CDR3 DNA reads as TGTGCCAGCACCACAATAGCGGGGGGCACAGATACGCAGTATTTT. Residues: CASTTIAGGTDTQYF. Using reference TRBV28 and TRBJ2-3 for the parts outside the CDR3, the full variable domain is DVKVTQSSRYLVKRTGEKVFLECVQDMDHENMFWYRQDPGLGLRLIYFSYDVKMKEKGDIPEGYSVSREKKERFSLILESASTNQTSMYLCASTTIAGGTDTQYFGPGTRLTVL.

This clone has just one count. The chain couples TRBV9 to TRBJ1-2; TRBD1 matches 8 bases. Unmatched junction bases numbered 13, after V lost 3 bases and J lost 0 bases. The CDR3 is made up of 18 amino acids. CDR1 is SGDLS and CDR2 is YYNGEE in the germline V gene. The DNA of the CDR3 is TGTGCCAGCAGCGCCTCGTCCGGGACAGGAAAATCTAACTATGGCTACACCTTC. It encodes CASSASSGTGKSNYGYTF.

V usage is TRBV24-1 and J usage is TRBJ2-6; possibly TRBD1 for D (5 bases). V lost 6 bases, J lost 0 bases, and 8 bases lay in between. CDR1 is KGHDR, CDR2 SFDVKD, per germline. This CDR3 spans 15 amino acids. Written as DNA, the CDR3 is TGTGCCACCAGTCCTACAGGCTCTGGGGCCAACGTCCTGACTTTC. Protein sequence: CATSPTGSGANVLTF.

The chain employs TRBV4-3 and TRBJ1-2; D is ambiguous. V lost 0 bases, J lost 0 bases, and 8 bases lay in between. CDR3 size: 15 residues. Germline V gene lookup returns CDR1 LGHNA and CDR2 YSLEER. The DNA of the CDR3 is TGCGCCAGCAGCCAAGATCGGGTATCTAACTATGGCTACACCTTC. Amino acids: CASSQDRVSNYGYTF.

This clone is a singleton in its sample. The CDR3 nucleotides read TGTGCCAGCAGTTACTCGGGGGGGTCCAATGAGCAGTTCTTC. Protein sequence: CASSYSGGSNEQFF. The V gene is TRBV6-5, the J gene TRBJ2-1; TRBD2 agrees at 7 bases. CDR1 MNHEY and CDR2 SVGAGI come from the germline V gene. J gave up 6 bases and V 0 bases, and 2 bases lay outside the gene matches. This CDR3 is built from 14 residues.

The genes are TRBV4-1 and TRBJ2-7; 8 bases fit TRBD2. The CDR3 length is 18 residues. Germline values: CDR1 MGHRA, CDR2 YSYEKL. J was trimmed by 5 bases and V by 0 bases; bases with no gene match: 15. The CDR3 nucleotides are TGCGCCAGCAGCCAAGATCGGGGGCGGGAGGTGATTCTCAACGAGCAGTACTTC. Its protein product is CASSQDRGREVILNEQYF.